These 28 T cell receptor beta chains were all obtained from the same sample, sequenced in a study of T cells in Graves' hyperthyroidism and ophthalmopathy. The investigators amplified TCR beta CDR3 regions from RNA transcripts. HTBI primers were used for first-round RT-PCR of the TCR CDR3. TCRdb redid the calling of the multiplex PCR reads with MiXCR, one entry per CDR3 protein. The table shows 690,000 or so distinct CDR3 sequences, with around a sixth occurring only once. Sequencing was performed on blood. These receptors came from a woman aged 45-65 years with Graves' hyperthyroidism that later progressed to Graves' ophthalmopathy.

The gene calls are TRBV5-4 and TRBJ2-7, with TRBD2 matching 10 bases. Per the germline V gene, CDR1 is SGHNT and CDR2 is YYREEE (reference sequence). The ends lost 5 bases at V and 2 bases at J; junction bases unmatched: 7. This CDR3 is built from 15 residues. CDR3 nucleotides: TGTGCCAGCAGAAGATCTAGCGGGGGAACCTACGAGCAGTACTTC. It translates to CASRRSSGGTYEQYF.

This clonotype was found a few times. V gene TRBV5-1 combines with J gene TRBJ1-2; TRBD1 might be the D (6 bases). Germline CDR1 is SGHRS and CDR2 is YFSETQ. V shed 3 bases and J shed 3 bases, with 15 bases lying between them. The length of the CDR3 is 15 residues. CDR3 DNA sequence: TGCGCCAGCAGCTCAGATCTGGGGGCTTACTATGGCTACACCTTC. As protein: CASSSDLGAYYGYTF.

In this sample, this clonotype turned up many times. J is TRBJ1-2 and V is TRBV6-1; D is undetermined. CDR1 is MNHNS and CDR2 is SASEGT in the germline V gene. The ends were cut back, 7 bases at V and 0 bases at J, with 15 bases in the middle. The CDR3 runs 15 residues. The CDR3 loop is CASIPRAATNYGYTF. The CDR3 DNA follows: TGTGCCAGCATACCCCGGGCAGCGACTAACTATGGCTACACCTTC.

This clonotype was counted between two and nine times. The chain joins TRBV12-3 or TRBV12-4 to TRBJ1-6; 8 bases line up with TRBD1. The CDR3 totals 14 residues. The V gene end was trimmed by 5 bases and the J gene end by 11 bases; junction bases not matched to a gene: 8. The CDR3 sequence: CASSLDRGRTPLHF. CDR3 bases: TGTGCCAGCAGTCTAGACAGGGGTAGAACACCCCTCCACTTT.

Concerning this clonotype: This may arise from a read error, as a much more abundant clone is one base away. No conserved phenylalanine or tryptophan ends this CDR3, so it is likely a read error. The genes are TRBV20-1 and TRBJ2-2; TRBD2 matches at 7 bases. Trimming removed 6 bases from V and 0 bases from J; junction bases left unmatched: 7. The CDR3 contains 15 residues. Germline-derived CDR1 and CDR2 are DFQATT and SNEGSKA (reference sequence). The CDR3 DNA follows: TGCAGTGCCAGACCCCGGGGGGCGAACACCGGGGAGCTGTTTCTT. This encodes CSARPRGANTGELFL.

This clonotype was picked up many times. The J gene is TRBJ2-3, the V gene TRBV11-3, with 13 bases matching TRBD2. With V trimmed by 5 bases and J by 5 bases, 7 bases remained unmatched. CDR3 length: 16 amino acids. Germline V CDR1 and CDR2: SGHNT, YENEEA. The CDR3 loop is CASSRGLAGDQDTQYF. The CDR3, as DNA: TGTGCCAGCAGCCGAGGACTAGCGGGGGATCAAGATACGCAGTATTTT.

This clonotype was seen only a few times. The chain is built from TRBV7-6 and TRBJ1-1; D ambiguous. Between the trimmed V and J ends, which lost 4 bases and 10 bases, there was a span of 16 bases. This CDR3 is built from 13 residues. From germline, CDR1 is SGHVS and CDR2 FNYEAQ. The CDR3 DNA follows: TGTGCCAGCAGCTCCGAGCTGGGGATCGGAGCTTTCTTT. It is translated as CASSSELGIGAFF.

This chain uses TRBV7-9 with TRBJ1-3, with D tentatively TRBD1 (6 bases). The germline V and J ends were trimmed by 5 bases and 0 bases, with 11 bases remaining between them. Germline values: CDR1 SEHNR, CDR2 FQNEAQ (reference sequence). CDR3 size: 15 residues. CDR3 loop: CASSPGHRSGNTIYF. In DNA form, the CDR3 reads TGTGCCAGCAGCCCGGGACACCGCTCTGGAAACACCATATATTTT. The full variable domain, in which reference TRBV7-9 and TRBJ1-3 provide the parts outside the CDR3, is DTGVSQNPRHKITKRGQNVTFRCDPISEHNRLYWYRQTLGQGPEFLTYFQNEAQLEKSRLLSDRFSAERPKGSFSTLEIQRTEQGDSAMYLCASSPGHRSGNTIYFGEGSWLTVV.

This clonotype occurred many times. The chain is built from TRBV12-3 or TRBV12-4 and TRBJ2-1; 7 bases match TRBD1. The CDR3 has 13 amino acids. V shed 11 bases and J 6 bases; nucleotides not matched to a gene: 10. The CDR3 nucleotides read TGTGCCGCCCGGGACAGTGGGGCCAATGAGCAGTTCTTC. Its translation is CAARDSGANEQFF.

This clonotype was recorded at least ten times. V gene TRBV7-2 combines with J gene TRBJ1-3; 9 nucleotides align to TRBD1. V lost 5 bases, J lost 3 bases, and 5 bases stayed unmatched. This CDR3 spans 15 amino acids. Germline CDR1 reads SGHTA; CDR2 reads FQGNSA. CDR3 in DNA: TGTGCCAGCAGCAAAACAGGGGGCAATGGAAACACCATATATTTT. Translation gives CASSKTGGNGNTIYF.

V and J are TRBV20-1 and TRBJ2-5; 8 bases line up with TRBD2. In germline, CDR1 is DFQATT, CDR2 SNEGSKA (reference sequence). The CDR3 covers 12 residues. The CDR3 protein is CSLAGNQETQYF. CDR3 coding DNA: TGCAGCTTAGCGGGGAACCAAGAGACCCAGTACTTC.

V usage is TRBV12-3 or TRBV12-4 and J usage is TRBJ1-2; D is undetermined. The CDR3 loop spans 12 amino acids. V shed 6 bases and J shed 12 bases, with 17 bases lying between them. In DNA, the CDR3 is TGTGCCAGCAGCCCCCCGACGACGGGCCACACCTTC. Amino acids: CASSPPTTGHTF.

This clonotype was counted many times. This chain joins TRBV5-1 and TRBJ1-1; D uncertain. The V end lost 3 bases, the J end lost 5 bases, and 17 bases lay between the germline ends. CDR1 is SGHRS and CDR2 is YFSETQ in the germline V gene. The CDR3 runs to 15 residues. The CDR3 sequence: CASSWSSRGGTEAFF. The CDR3 nucleotides read TGCGCCAGCAGCTGGTCCAGCCGCGGTGGGACTGAAGCTTTCTTT.

This clonotype has at least ten counts. V usage is TRBV5-1 and J usage is TRBJ1-1; 9 bases align to TRBD1. CDR3 length equals 15 residues. The V gene end was trimmed by 1 base and the J gene end by 2 bases; junction bases not matched to a gene: 3. Germline V CDR1 and CDR2: SGHRS, YFSETQ. CDR3 nucleotides: TGCGCCAGCAGCTTGAGACAGGGGGTAAACACTGAAGCTTTCTTT. Translation: CASSLRQGVNTEAFF.

This clonotype was picked up many times. The V and J genes are TRBV5-6 and TRBJ1-2; D not certain. There are 15 residues in the CDR3. Germline-derived CDR1 and CDR2 are SGHDT and YYEEEE. V was shortened by 2 bases and J by 0 bases, with 11 bases between the two germline ends. CDR3 nucleotide sequence: TGTGCCAGCAGCTTTGTGTCGGATACTAACTATGGCTACACCTTC. Amino acids: CASSFVSDTNYGYTF.

Many counts were recorded for this clonotype. The chain uses TRBV11-2 and TRBJ1-6; 8 nucleotides agree with TRBD1. V shed 6 bases, J shed 7 bases, and the junction held 5 bases outside the gene matches. The CDR3 has 14 amino acids. Looked up from germline, CDR1 is SGHAT and CDR2 is FQNNGV. The CDR3 is CASSIDRGNSPLHF. The CDR3 bases are TGTGCCAGCAGTATCGACAGGGGAAATTCACCCCTCCACTTT. Full variable domain (rest looked up from reference TRBV11-2 and TRBJ1-6): EAGVAQSPRYKIIEKRQSVAFWCNPISGHATLYWYQQILGQGPKLLIQFQNNGVVDDSQLPKDRFSAERLKGVDSTLKIQPAKLEDSAVYLCASSIDRGNSPLHFGNGTRLTVT.

This clonotype was observed a handful of times. The V call is TRBV3-1, the J call TRBJ2-3, with D perhaps TRBD2 (6 bases). The CDR3 has 18 amino acids. V shed 0 bases and J shed 2 bases, with 18 bases lying between them. From germline, CDR1 is LGHDT and CDR2 YNNKEL (reference sequence). The CDR3 DNA reads TGTGCCAGCAGCCAAGACAGTGGGTGGAGGGGTAACACAGATACGCAGTATTTT. Amino acids: CASSQDSGWRGNTDTQYF.

This clonotype has more than one count but fewer than ten. V is TRBV10-3 and J is TRBJ1-1; D perhaps matches TRBD1 (5 bases). V shed 3 bases and J shed 5 bases, with 13 bases lying between them. The CDR3 is made up of 14 amino acids. Germline loops: CDR1 ENHRY, CDR2 SYGVKD. CDR3 loop: CAISDPGGGTEAFF. DNA for the CDR3: TGTGCCATCAGTGACCCGGGGGGGGGAACTGAAGCTTTCTTT.

In its sample, this clonotype was seen once. A much larger clone is a single base away; this may be a read error. The chain is built from TRBV7-2 and TRBJ2-1; perhaps TRBD2 as D (7 bases). This CDR3 region has 19 residues. The germline V gene has CDR1 SGHTA and CDR2 FQGNSA. V was trimmed by 2 bases and J by 5 bases, leaving 25 bases between them. The CDR3 loop reads CASSLLPRPRGGRHNEQFF. CDR3 nucleotide sequence: TGTGCCAGCAGCTTACTCCCAAGACCGCGCGGGGGCCGCCACAATGAGCAGTTCTTC.

The chain recombines TRBV6-1 with TRBJ2-2, with 7 positions matching TRBD1. The CDR3 contains 15 residues. Trimming at V came to 6 bases and at J to 2 bases, leaving 6 bases not matched to a gene. Germline V CDR1 and CDR2: MNHNS, SASEGT. The CDR3 DNA reads TGTGCCAGCAGGGAGGACAGGATCAACACCGGGGAGCTGTTTTTT. Its translation: CASREDRINTGELFF.

J is TRBJ1-1 and V is TRBV6-1, with 8 bases matching TRBD1. The J segment lost 4 bases and the V segment lost 5 bases, leaving 6 bases of the junction unmatched. Germline CDR1 reads MNHNS; CDR2 reads SASEGT. This CDR3 is 14 amino acids long. In DNA, the CDR3 is TGTGCCAGCAGTTATCCACAGGGGGTCACTGAAGCTTTCTTT. It encodes CASSYPQGVTEAFF.

The chain joins TRBV18 to TRBJ2-3; 8 nucleotides match TRBD2. Germline-derived CDR1 and CDR2 are KGHSH and LQKENI. The CDR3 spans 16 residues. V shed 4 bases, J shed 4 bases, and the junction held 10 bases outside the gene matches. The CDR3 here is CASSRTLSGGADTQYF. The CDR3 nucleotides are TGTGCCAGCTCACGGACCCTCAGCGGGGGAGCAGATACGCAGTATTTT.

This clonotype was detected a few times. This sequence may be a read error, since a much larger clone differs from it by one base. The J gene is TRBJ1-1, the V gene TRBV18; D not resolved. The CDR3 totals 13 residues. CDR1 and CDR2 from the germline V gene are KGHSH and LQKENI. CDR3 nucleotide sequence: TGTGCCAGCTGGGCGGTAACGAACACTGAAACTTTCTTT. Encoded protein: CASWAVTNTETFF.

This clonotype was counted a few times. The chain employs TRBV9 and TRBJ2-7, with D possibly called TRBD1 or TRBD2 (5 bases each). The CDR3 has 14 amino acids. The germline V gene has CDR1 SGDLS and CDR2 YYNGEE. Trimming took 4 bases from V and 3 from J, leaving 14 bases between them. In DNA, the CDR3 is TGTGCCAGCAGCCGGGACGGCTTCTTCTACGAGCAGTACTTC. It is translated as CASSRDGFFYEQYF.

This chain joins TRBV12-3 or TRBV12-4 and TRBJ1-3; D is unclear. CDR3 length: 14 amino acids. V dropped 2 bases and J dropped 2 bases, with 7 bases sitting between them. The CDR3 spells CASSLREAGNTIYF. The DNA for the CDR3 is TGTGCCAGCAGTTTAAGGGAGGCTGGAAACACCATATATTTT.

V gene TRBV10-1 combines with J gene TRBJ1-4, with TRBD1 as a possible D gene (6 bases). Trimming took 4 bases from V and 7 from J, leaving 10 bases between them. Germline loops: CDR1 WNHNN, CDR2 SYGVQD (reference sequence). This CDR3 contains 13 residues. CDR3 DNA sequence: TGCGCCAGCAGTGCCGTCAGGGGTGAAAAACTGTTTTTT. The encoded protein is CASSAVRGEKLFF.

This clonotype was seen at least ten times. This chain joins TRBV18 and TRBJ2-3; no clear D. The CDR3 extends over 15 amino acids. Germline V gives CDR1 KGHSH, CDR2 LQKENI. The ends were cut back, 3 bases at V and 0 bases at J, with 10 bases in the middle. CDR3 bases: TGTGCCAGCTCACCCGGACGAACTAGCACAGATACGCAGTATTTT. Translation gives CASSPGRTSTDTQYF.

The chain is built from TRBV5-1 and TRBJ2-1, with D unclear. There are 14 residues in the CDR3. CDR1 is SGHRS and CDR2 is YFSETQ in the germline V gene. The V end lost 1 base, the J end lost 4 bases, and 9 bases lay between the germline ends. CDR3 nucleotides: TGCGCCAGCAGCTTGTATCAAGGTTACAATGAGCAGTTCTTC. Protein sequence: CASSLYQGYNEQFF.